This T cell receptor beta chain originates from a study of blood T cell repertoires in COVID-19. Study in general: COVID-19 samples collected from the United States, Italy and Spain covered acute and convalescent phases. Nucleic acid was either cDNA or gDNA, and it came from T cells, B-cell-depleted T cells, or PBMCs.

TCRdb's copy holds only in-frame clones and misses some; the assay was immunoSEQ multiplex PCR. Of about 190,000 clones in the sample, under 85% were seen once. The V gene's germline CDR1 is SGHTA and CDR2 FQGTGA. V lost 5 bases and J 1 base, leaving 9 bases between the germline ends. This CDR3 contains 14 residues. The V and J genes are TRBV7-3 and TRBJ2-1; perhaps TRBD2 as D (5 bases). The TCR sequence derives from a man in his 60s with active or convalescent COVID-19. Sequenced: peripheral blood. In DNA form, the CDR3 reads TGTGCCAGCAGCCGACGGACTTCCTACAATGAGCAGTTCTTC. It specifies CASSRRTSYNEQFF.